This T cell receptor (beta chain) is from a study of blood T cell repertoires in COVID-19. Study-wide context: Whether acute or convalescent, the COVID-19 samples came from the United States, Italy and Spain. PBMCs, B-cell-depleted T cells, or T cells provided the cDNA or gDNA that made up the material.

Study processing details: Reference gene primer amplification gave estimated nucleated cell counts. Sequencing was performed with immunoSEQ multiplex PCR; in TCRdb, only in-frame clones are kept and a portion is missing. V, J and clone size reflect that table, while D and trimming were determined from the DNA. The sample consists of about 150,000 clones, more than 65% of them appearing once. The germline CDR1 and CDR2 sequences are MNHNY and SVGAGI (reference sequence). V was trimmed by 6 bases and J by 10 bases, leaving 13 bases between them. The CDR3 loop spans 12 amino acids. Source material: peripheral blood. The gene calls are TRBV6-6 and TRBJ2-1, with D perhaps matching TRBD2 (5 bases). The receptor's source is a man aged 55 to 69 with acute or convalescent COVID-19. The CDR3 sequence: CASSGGRLEQFF. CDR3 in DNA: TGTGCCAGCAGCGGAGGTCGTCTGGAGCAGTTCTTC.